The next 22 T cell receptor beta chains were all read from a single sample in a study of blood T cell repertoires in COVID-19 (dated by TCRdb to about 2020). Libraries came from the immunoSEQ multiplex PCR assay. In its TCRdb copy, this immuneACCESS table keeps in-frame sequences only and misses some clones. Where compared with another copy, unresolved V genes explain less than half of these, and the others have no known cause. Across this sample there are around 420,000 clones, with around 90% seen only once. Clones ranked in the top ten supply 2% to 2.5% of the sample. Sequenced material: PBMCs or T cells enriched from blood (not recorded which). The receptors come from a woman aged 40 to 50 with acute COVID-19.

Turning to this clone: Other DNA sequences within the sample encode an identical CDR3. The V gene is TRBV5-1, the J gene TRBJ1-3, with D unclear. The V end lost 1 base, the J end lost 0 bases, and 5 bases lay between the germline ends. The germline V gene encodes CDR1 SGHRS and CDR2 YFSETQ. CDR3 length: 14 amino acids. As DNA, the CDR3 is TGCGCCAGCAGCTTGTCCGGCTCTGGAAACACCATATATTTT. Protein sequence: CASSLSGSGNTIYF.

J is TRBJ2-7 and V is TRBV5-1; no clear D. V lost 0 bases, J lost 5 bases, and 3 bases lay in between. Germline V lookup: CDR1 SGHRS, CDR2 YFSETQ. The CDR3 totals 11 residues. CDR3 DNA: TGCGCCAGCAGCTTGGGGCACGAGCAGTACTTC. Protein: CASSLGHEQYF.

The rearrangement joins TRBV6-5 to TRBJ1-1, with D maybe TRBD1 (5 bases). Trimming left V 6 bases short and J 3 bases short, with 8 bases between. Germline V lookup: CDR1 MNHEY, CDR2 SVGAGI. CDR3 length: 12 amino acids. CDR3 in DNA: TGTGCCAGCAGCCTGACAGACACTGAAGCTTTCTTT. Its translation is CASSLTDTEAFF.

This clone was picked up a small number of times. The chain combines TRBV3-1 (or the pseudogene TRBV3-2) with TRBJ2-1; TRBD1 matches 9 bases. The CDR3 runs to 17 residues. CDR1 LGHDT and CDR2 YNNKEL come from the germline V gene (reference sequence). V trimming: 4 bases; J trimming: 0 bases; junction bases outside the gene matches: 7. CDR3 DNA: TGTGCCAGCAGCCCCTACCCGACAGGGGGCTCCTACAATGAGCAGTTCTTC. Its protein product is CASSPYPTGGSYNEQFF.

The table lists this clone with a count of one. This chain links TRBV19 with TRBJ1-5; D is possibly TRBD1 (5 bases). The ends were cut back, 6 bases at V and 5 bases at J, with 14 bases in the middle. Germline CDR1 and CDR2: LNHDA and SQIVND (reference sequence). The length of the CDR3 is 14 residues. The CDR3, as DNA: TGTGCCAGTAGGAAGCAGGGAGGAGATCAGCCCCAGCATTTT. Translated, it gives CASRKQGGDQPQHF.

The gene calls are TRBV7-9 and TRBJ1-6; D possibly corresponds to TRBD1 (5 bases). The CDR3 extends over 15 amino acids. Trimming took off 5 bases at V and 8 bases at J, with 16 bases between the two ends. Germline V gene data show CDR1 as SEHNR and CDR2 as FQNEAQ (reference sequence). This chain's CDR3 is CASSPLGRNDSPLHF. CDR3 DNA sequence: TGTGCCAGCAGCCCCTTGGGGCGGAACGATTCACCCCTCCACTTT.

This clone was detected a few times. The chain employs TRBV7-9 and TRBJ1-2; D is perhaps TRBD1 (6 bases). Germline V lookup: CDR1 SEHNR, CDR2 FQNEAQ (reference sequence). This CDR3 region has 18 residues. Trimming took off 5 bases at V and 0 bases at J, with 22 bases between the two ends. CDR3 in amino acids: CASSPSQGQAGTNYGYTF. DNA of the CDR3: TGTGCCAGCAGCCCTTCACAGGGACAAGCCGGTACTAACTATGGCTACACCTTC.

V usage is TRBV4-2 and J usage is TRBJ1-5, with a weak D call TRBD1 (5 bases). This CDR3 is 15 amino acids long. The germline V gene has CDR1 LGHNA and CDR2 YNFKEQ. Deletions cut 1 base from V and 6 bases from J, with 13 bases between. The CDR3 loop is CASSQAYGGVQPQHF. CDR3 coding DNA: TGTGCCAGCAGCCAAGCTTATGGAGGGGTTCAGCCCCAGCATTTT.

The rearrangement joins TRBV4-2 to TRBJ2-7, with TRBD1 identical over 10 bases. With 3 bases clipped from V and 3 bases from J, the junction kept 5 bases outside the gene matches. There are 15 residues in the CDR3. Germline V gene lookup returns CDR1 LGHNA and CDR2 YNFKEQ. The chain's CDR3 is CASSQPGTGVYEQYF. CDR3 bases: TGTGCCAGCAGCCAGCCCGGGACAGGGGTCTACGAGCAGTACTTC.

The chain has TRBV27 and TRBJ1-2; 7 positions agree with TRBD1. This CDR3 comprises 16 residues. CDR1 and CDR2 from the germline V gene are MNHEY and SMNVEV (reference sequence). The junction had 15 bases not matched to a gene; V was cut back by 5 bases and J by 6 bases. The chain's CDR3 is CASSRRDSVTLDGYTF. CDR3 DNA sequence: TGTGCCAGCAGTCGGCGGGACAGCGTAACTTTGGATGGCTACACCTTC.

CDR3 loop: CASSPGGSPYEQYF. CDR3 DNA sequence: TGTGCCAGCAGCCCGGGGGGCTCACCCTACGAGCAGTACTTC. The chain joins TRBV3-1 (or the pseudogene TRBV3-2) to TRBJ2-7, with a tentative D call TRBD2 (7 bases). The CDR3 length is 14 residues. From germline, CDR1 is LGHDT and CDR2 YNNKEL (reference sequence). Trimming shortened V by 4 bases and J by 2 bases, and 12 bases separated the two germline ends.

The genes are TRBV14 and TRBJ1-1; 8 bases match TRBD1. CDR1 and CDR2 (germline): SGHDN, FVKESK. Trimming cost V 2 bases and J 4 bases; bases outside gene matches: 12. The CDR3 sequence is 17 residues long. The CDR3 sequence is CASSQQDRGLGGTEAFF. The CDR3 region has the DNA TGTGCCAGCAGCCAACAAGACAGGGGCCTTGGCGGCACTGAAGCTTTCTTT.

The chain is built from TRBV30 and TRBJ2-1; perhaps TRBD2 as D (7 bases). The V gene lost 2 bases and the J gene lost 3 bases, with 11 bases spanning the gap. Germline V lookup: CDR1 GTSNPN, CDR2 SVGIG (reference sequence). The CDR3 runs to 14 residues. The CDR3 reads CAWSRGGDYNEQFF. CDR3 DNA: TGTGCCTGGAGTCGAGGGGGGGACTACAATGAGCAGTTCTTC.

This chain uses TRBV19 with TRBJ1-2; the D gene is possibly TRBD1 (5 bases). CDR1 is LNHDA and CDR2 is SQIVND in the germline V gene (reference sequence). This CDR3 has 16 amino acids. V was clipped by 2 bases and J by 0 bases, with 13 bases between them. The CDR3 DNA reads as TGTGCCAGTAGTATAAAGGGAGGGGAACCTAACTATGGCTACACCTTC. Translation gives CASSIKGGEPNYGYTF.

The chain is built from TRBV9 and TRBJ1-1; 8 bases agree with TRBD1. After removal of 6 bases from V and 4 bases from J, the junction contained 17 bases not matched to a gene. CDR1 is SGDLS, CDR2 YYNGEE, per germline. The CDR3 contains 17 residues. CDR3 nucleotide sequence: TGTGCCAGCACCAGATCCCTTCAGGGGGCTGGTCGCACTGAAGCTTTCTTT. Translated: CASTRSLQGAGRTEAFF.

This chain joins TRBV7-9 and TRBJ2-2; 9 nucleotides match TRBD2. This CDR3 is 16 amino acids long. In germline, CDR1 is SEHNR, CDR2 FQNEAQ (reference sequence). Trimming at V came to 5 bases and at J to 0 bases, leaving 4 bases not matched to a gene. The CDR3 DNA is TGTGCCAGCAGCCACCTAGCGGGGCCGAACACCGGGGAGCTGTTTTTT. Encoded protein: CASSHLAGPNTGELFF. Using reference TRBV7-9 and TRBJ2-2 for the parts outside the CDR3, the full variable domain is DTGVSQNPRHKITKRGQNVTFRCDPISEHNRLYWYRQTLGQGPEFLTYFQNEAQLEKSRLLSDRFSAERPKGSFSTLEIQRTEQGDSAMYLCASSHLAGPNTGELFFGEGSRLTVL.

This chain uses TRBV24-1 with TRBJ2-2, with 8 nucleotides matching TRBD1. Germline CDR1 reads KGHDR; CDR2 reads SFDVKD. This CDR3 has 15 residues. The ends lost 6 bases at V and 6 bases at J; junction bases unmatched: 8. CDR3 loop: CATSLGTGLPGELFF. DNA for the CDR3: TGTGCCACCAGTCTAGGGACAGGTCTACCCGGGGAGCTGTTTTTT.

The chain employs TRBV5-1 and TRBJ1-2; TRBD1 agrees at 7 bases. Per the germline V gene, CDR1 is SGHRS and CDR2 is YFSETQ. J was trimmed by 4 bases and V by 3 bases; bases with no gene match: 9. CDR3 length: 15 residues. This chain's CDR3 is CASSSTGEEGYGYTF. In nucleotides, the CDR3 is TGCGCCAGCAGCTCTACAGGGGAGGAGGGCTATGGCTACACCTTC.

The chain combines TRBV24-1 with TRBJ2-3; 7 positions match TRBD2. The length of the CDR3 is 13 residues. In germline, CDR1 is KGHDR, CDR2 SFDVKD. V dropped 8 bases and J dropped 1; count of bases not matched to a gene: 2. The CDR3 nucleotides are TGTGCCACCACCAGCGGGGGCACAGATACGCAGTATTTT. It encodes CATTSGGTDTQYF.

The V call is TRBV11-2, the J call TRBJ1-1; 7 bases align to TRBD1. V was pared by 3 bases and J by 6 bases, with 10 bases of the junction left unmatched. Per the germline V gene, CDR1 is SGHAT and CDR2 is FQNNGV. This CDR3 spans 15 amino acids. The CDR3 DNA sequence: TGTGCCAGCAGCTTCTCGGGAGGGGGCAGGTCTGAAGCTTTCTTT. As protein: CASSFSGGGRSEAFF.

The CDR3 loop reads CASRPPWDRVSGANVLTF. The CDR3 DNA reads as TGTGCCAGCAGACCACCCTGGGACAGGGTATCAGGGGCCAACGTCCTGACTTTC. The rearrangement joins TRBV7-9 to TRBJ2-6; TRBD1 agrees at 9 bases. CDR1 SEHNR and CDR2 FQNEAQ come from the germline V gene (reference sequence). The V and J ends lost 6 bases and 4 bases, in that order; junction bases with no gene match: 13. This CDR3 has 18 residues.

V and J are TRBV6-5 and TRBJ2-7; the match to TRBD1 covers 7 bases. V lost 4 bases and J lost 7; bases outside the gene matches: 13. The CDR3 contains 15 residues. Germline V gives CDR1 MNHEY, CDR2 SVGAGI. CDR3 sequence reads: CASSSWTGGRAEQYF. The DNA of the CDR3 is TGTGCCAGCAGTTCCTGGACAGGAGGCCGGGCGGAGCAGTACTTC.